Presented here are 27 T cell receptor beta chains from one specimen sequenced in a study of blood T cell repertoires in COVID-19. TCRdb keeps only in-frame clones here, not all; method: immunoSEQ multiplex PCR. This table has about 58,000 clones, approximately 90% appearing once. Material: peripheral blood. The receptor source for this set is a man aged 60 to 69 with acute or convalescent COVID-19.

This chain joins TRBV29-1 and TRBJ2-7; TRBD2 might be the D (5 bases). CDR1 and CDR2 (germline): SQVTM, ANQGSEA. This CDR3 is 12 amino acids long. V lost 4 bases and J lost 7, with 14 bases in between. The CDR3 region has the DNA TGCAGCGTTGTTGGTCAGTCGGGGGAGCAGTACTTC. It translates to CSVVGQSGEQYF.

The gene calls are TRBV7-3 and TRBJ1-2; 9 bases fit TRBD1. CDR3 length: 16 amino acids. Germline trimming cut 5 bases from V and 2 bases from J; bases unmatched to any gene: 9. Germline V gene sequence: CDR1 SGHTA, CDR2 FQGTGA. The CDR3 DNA reads TGTGCCAGCAGCGCACGACCGGGACAGGGAAACTATGGCTACACCTTC. It specifies CASSARPGQGNYGYTF. The entire variable domain, with the rest obtained from reference TRBV7-3 and TRBJ1-2, is as follows: GAGVSQTPSNKVTEKGKYVELRCDPISGHTALYWYRQSLGQGPEFLIYFQGTGAADDSGLPNDRFFAVRPEGSVSTLKIQRTERGDSAVYLCASSARPGQGNYGYTFGSGTRLTVV.

This clone was recorded once. V and J are TRBV9 and TRBJ2-3, with 14 bases fitting TRBD2. The CDR3 sequence is 16 residues long. Germline loops: CDR1 SGDLS, CDR2 YYNGEE. V lost 3 bases, J lost 5 bases, and 5 bases stayed unmatched. DNA for the CDR3: TGTGCCAGCAGCGGGGGACTAGCGGGAGTAATAGATACGCAGTATTTT. Amino acids: CASSGGLAGVIDTQYF.

The V call is TRBV29-1, the J call TRBJ1-3; the D gene is possibly TRBD1 (6 bases). CDR1 is SQVTM and CDR2 is ANQGSEA in the germline V gene. This CDR3 is built from 15 residues. Trimming took 7 bases from V and 3 from J, leaving 19 bases between them. The CDR3 loop reads CSALEGQGSGNTIYF. The CDR3 DNA reads TGCAGCGCCCTCGAAGGTCAGGGGAGTGGAAACACCATATATTTT.

This rearrangement joins TRBV28 to TRBJ1-5; tentatively, D is TRBD1 (6 bases). V was clipped by 7 bases and J by 4 bases, with 14 bases between them. This CDR3 is 14 amino acids long. Germline V gene sequence: CDR1 MDHEN, CDR2 SYDVKM. CDR3 protein: CASTRRQANQPQHF. For the CDR3, the DNA is TGTGCCAGCACCCGACGACAGGCGAATCAGCCCCAGCATTTT.

This chain joins TRBV4-2 and TRBJ2-6; D is uncertain. There are 18 residues in the CDR3. Per the germline V gene, CDR1 is LGHNA and CDR2 is YNFKEQ. Deletions cut 4 bases from V and 0 bases from J, with 16 bases between. As DNA, the CDR3 is TGTGCCAGCAGCCGTACGATGCGAGACATCTCTGGGGCCAACGTCCTGACTTTC. Translating gives CASSRTMRDISGANVLTF.

CDR3 residues: CASSPRQGDYGYTF. As DNA, the CDR3 is TGTGCCAGCAGCCCGAGACAGGGAGACTATGGCTACACCTTC. This sequence joins TRBV5-8 and TRBJ1-2, with 7 nucleotides matching TRBD1. This CDR3 has 14 residues. The V gene's germline CDR1 is SGHTS and CDR2 YDEGEE. The ends lost 4 bases at V and 3 bases at J; junction bases unmatched: 6.

The CDR3 sequence is CASSTQGLGLGELFF. CDR3 bases: TGTGCCAGCAGCACACAGGGGCTGGGCCTCGGGGAGCTGTTTTTT. V and J are TRBV28 and TRBJ2-2; 7 bases map to TRBD1. Germline loops: CDR1 MDHEN, CDR2 SYDVKM. J lost 7 bases, V lost 6 bases, and 11 bases had no gene match. The CDR3 is 15 amino acids.

The V call is TRBV11-3, the J call TRBJ2-7; TRBD2 agrees at 7 bases. With V trimmed by 0 bases and J by 2 bases, 16 bases remained unmatched. Germline lookup yields CDR1 SGHNT and CDR2 YENEEA. This CDR3 contains 19 residues. This CDR3 is CASSLEPGRELAATYEQYF. CDR3 coding DNA: TGTGCCAGCAGCTTAGAACCAGGGAGGGAGTTAGCCGCCACCTACGAGCAGTACTTC.

The chain links TRBV7-3 to TRBJ2-1, with a tentative D call TRBD2 (5 bases). This CDR3 is built from 14 residues. The V end lost 4 bases, the J end lost 7 bases, and 14 bases lay between the germline ends. CDR1 is SGHTA and CDR2 is FQGTGA in the germline V gene. CDR3 coding DNA: TGTGCCAGCAGCTCGACTCGGACTGGGAATGAGCAGTTCTTC. It specifies CASSSTRTGNEQFF.

The DNA of the CDR3 is TGTGCCAGCAGTTTATGGGCGGGGAACACTGAAGCTTTCTTT. Translating it yields CASSLWAGNTEAFF. The chain carries TRBV28 and TRBJ1-1; D unresolved. V lost 0 bases and J lost 1, with 6 bases in between. The CDR3 length is 14 residues. Germline V gene sequence: CDR1 MDHEN, CDR2 SYDVKM. The full variable domain, with the rest looked up from reference TRBV28 and TRBJ1-1, is DVKVTQSSRYLVKRTGEKVFLECVQDMDHENMFWYRQDPGLGLRLIYFSYDVKMKEKGDIPEGYSVSREKKERFSLILESASTNQTSMYLCASSLWAGNTEAFFGQGTRLTVV.

This sequence joins TRBV4-1 and TRBJ2-7, with D unresolved. Trimming left V 0 bases short and J 7 bases short, with 13 bases between. The CDR3 length is 14 residues. Per germline, CDR1 MGHRA and CDR2 YSYEKL. CDR3 in DNA: TGCGCCAGCAGCCAAGACCCCCAGGCTGCGGAGCAGTACTTC. Its protein is CASSQDPQAAEQYF.

The table lists this clone with a count of one. This chain joins TRBV19 and TRBJ2-2; 8 bases match TRBD1. The CDR3 spans 16 residues. CDR1 and CDR2 (germline): LNHDA, SQIVND (reference sequence). The V segment lost 5 bases and the J segment 4 bases; nucleotides outside the gene matches: 9. CDR3 nucleotides: TGTGCCAGTAGTCCCGCCGCAGGGGGCGGCACCGGGGAGCTGTTTTTT. Translation: CASSPAAGGGTGELFF.

The chain combines TRBV9 with TRBJ1-5; D might be TRBD1 (6 bases). Germline V gene lookup returns CDR1 SGDLS and CDR2 YYNGEE. V lost 3 bases, J lost 1 base, and 8 bases lay in between. This CDR3 is built from 14 residues. The CDR3 sequence is CASSATGSNQPQHF. The DNA for the CDR3 is TGTGCCAGCAGCGCAACAGGGAGCAATCAGCCCCAGCATTTT.

V and J are TRBV6-5 and TRBJ2-2; TRBD1 is a possible D gene (5 bases). V was trimmed by 2 bases and J by 2 bases, leaving 12 bases between them. Germline V gene sequence: CDR1 MNHEY, CDR2 SVGAGI. This CDR3 comprises 16 residues. This CDR3 reads CASSYGPGFNTGELFF. The CDR3 DNA follows: TGTGCCAGCAGTTACGGGCCAGGGTTCAACACCGGGGAGCTGTTTTTT.

This clone was detected once. The chain links TRBV28 to TRBJ1-6; the match to TRBD1 covers 8 bases. The CDR3 has 16 residues. Per the germline V gene, CDR1 is MDHEN and CDR2 is SYDVKM. The J segment lost 10 bases and the V segment lost 4 bases, leaving 12 bases of the junction unmatched. For the CDR3, the DNA is TGTGCCAGCAGTTGGTATAAGACAGGGGCTGACTCACCCCTCCACTTT. It codes for CASSWYKTGADSPLHF.

The rearrangement links TRBV2 to TRBJ2-1; 7 nucleotides line up with TRBD2. The germline V gene has CDR1 SNHLY and CDR2 FYNNEI. The CDR3 runs 14 residues. J gave up 8 bases and V 5 bases, and 9 bases lay outside the gene matches. The CDR3 spells CASSSRGELDEQFF. The CDR3 DNA reads TGTGCCAGCAGTAGCCGGGGGGAACTCGATGAGCAGTTCTTC.

The gene calls are TRBV21-1 and TRBJ2-7; the table names TRBD2, a call not compared with the DNA. TRBV21-1 is given as a pseudogene. This CDR3 is 20 amino acids long. CDR3 bases: TGTGCCAGCAGCAAAGCGCTCGGTTCGGGGACTAGCGGGAGTTCCTACGAGCAGTACTTC. This codes for CASSKALGSGTSGSSYEQYF.

V gene TRBV4-1 combines with J gene TRBJ1-4, with 10 bases aligning to TRBD1. This CDR3 has 17 residues. The germline gives CDR1 MGHRA, CDR2 YSYEKL. V gave up 8 bases and J gave up 0 bases; unmatched junction bases: 9. The CDR3 reads CASRTGTGVATNEKLFF. The CDR3 coding sequence is TGCGCCAGCCGGACTGGGACAGGGGTTGCAACTAATGAAAAACTGTTTTTT.

The genes are TRBV18 and TRBJ2-3; 7 bases line up with TRBD1. The germline gives CDR1 KGHSH, CDR2 LQKENI. Losses at the gene ends were 2 bases for V and 5 bases for J; bases not matched to a gene: 1. The CDR3 has 13 residues. The CDR3 reads CASSPRQGDTQYF. Written as DNA, the CDR3 is TGTGCCAGCTCACCAAGACAGGGAGATACGCAGTATTTT.

This clone showed up just once. The chain uses TRBV5-1 and TRBJ2-5; 8 positions match TRBD2. Germline V gene lookup returns CDR1 SGHRS and CDR2 YFSETQ. The junction had 3 bases not matched to a gene; V was cut back by 2 bases and J by 0 bases. The CDR3 extends over 15 amino acids. CDR3 bases: TGCGCCAGCAGCTTCGGGACTAGTTACCAAGAGACCCAGTACTTC. Its protein product is CASSFGTSYQETQYF.

The chain uses TRBV5-1 and TRBJ2-7; the match to TRBD2 covers 9 bases. Per germline, CDR1 SGHRS and CDR2 YFSETQ. Losses at the gene ends were 4 bases for V and 6 bases for J; bases not matched to a gene: 11. The CDR3 is 15 residues long. The CDR3 region is CASSEVAGEVSEQYF. DNA for the CDR3: TGCGCCAGCAGCGAAGTAGCGGGAGAAGTGAGCGAGCAGTACTTC.

This clone appeared a single time. V and J are TRBV19 and TRBJ1-1; 7 nucleotides match TRBD1. The CDR3 contains 16 residues. Germline V gives CDR1 LNHDA, CDR2 SQIVND (reference sequence). Germline trimming cut 2 bases from V and 0 bases from J; bases unmatched to any gene: 6. The CDR3 is CASSITPTGLNTEAFF. The CDR3 DNA reads TGTGCCAGTAGTATAACCCCGACAGGGCTGAACACTGAAGCTTTCTTT.

This chain joins TRBV11-2 and TRBJ2-7, with 9 positions matching TRBD1. Per germline, CDR1 SGHAT and CDR2 FQNNGV. Trimming took 5 bases from V and 9 from J; bases not matched to a gene: 11. This CDR3 is 14 amino acids long. The CDR3 nucleotides are TGTGCCAGCAGCCAAGACAGGGGGGTAGCAGTGCAGTACTTC. It specifies CASSQDRGVAVQYF.

The chain carries TRBV10-3 and TRBJ2-3; 14 positions agree with TRBD2. The CDR3 is made up of 19 amino acids. V was clipped by 4 bases and J by 1 base; unmatched bases: 10. Germline assignment: CDR1 ENHRY and CDR2 SYGVKD. CDR3 in amino acids: CAISGRLAGGRAGTDTQYF. The CDR3 bases are TGTGCCATCAGTGGACGACTAGCGGGAGGGCGGGCCGGCACAGATACGCAGTATTTT.

This clone was picked up one time. This sequence joins TRBV27 and TRBJ1-5; D is possibly TRBD1 (5 bases). This CDR3 spans 14 amino acids. Germline V gene sequence: CDR1 MNHEY, CDR2 SMNVEV (reference sequence). V lost 6 bases, J lost 3 bases, and 12 bases lay in between. CDR3 region: CASSQDTVNQPQHF. The CDR3 DNA reads as TGTGCCAGCAGCCAGGACACGGTCAATCAGCCCCAGCATTTT.

This clone was picked up one time. The chain links TRBV28 to TRBJ1-3; D not resolved. CDR3 length equals 16 residues. Germline V gene data show CDR1 as MDHEN and CDR2 as SYDVKM. Trimming took 1 base from V and 3 from J, leaving 13 bases between them. CDR3 bases: TGTGCCAGCAGTTTATCACGCGGCGGGGTTGGAAACACCATATATTTT. Its protein product is CASSLSRGGVGNTIYF. The full variable domain, with the rest looked up from reference TRBV28 and TRBJ1-3, is DVKVTQSSRYLVKRTGEKVFLECVQDMDHENMFWYRQDPGLGLRLIYFSYDVKMKEKGDIPEGYSVSREKKERFSLILESASTNQTSMYLCASSLSRGGVGNTIYFGEGSWLTVV.